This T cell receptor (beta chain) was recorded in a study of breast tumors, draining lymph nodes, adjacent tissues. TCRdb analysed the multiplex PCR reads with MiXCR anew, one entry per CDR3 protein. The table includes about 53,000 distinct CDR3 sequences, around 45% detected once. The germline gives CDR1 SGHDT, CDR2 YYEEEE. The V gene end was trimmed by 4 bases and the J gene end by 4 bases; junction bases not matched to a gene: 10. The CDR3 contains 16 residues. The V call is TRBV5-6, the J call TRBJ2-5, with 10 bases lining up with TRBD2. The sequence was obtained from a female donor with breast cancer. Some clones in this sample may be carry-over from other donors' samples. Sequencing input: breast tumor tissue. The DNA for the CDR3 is TGTGCCAGCAGCCGAGAACTAGCGGGGTGGGCAGAGACCCAGTACTTC. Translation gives CASSRELAGWAETQYF.